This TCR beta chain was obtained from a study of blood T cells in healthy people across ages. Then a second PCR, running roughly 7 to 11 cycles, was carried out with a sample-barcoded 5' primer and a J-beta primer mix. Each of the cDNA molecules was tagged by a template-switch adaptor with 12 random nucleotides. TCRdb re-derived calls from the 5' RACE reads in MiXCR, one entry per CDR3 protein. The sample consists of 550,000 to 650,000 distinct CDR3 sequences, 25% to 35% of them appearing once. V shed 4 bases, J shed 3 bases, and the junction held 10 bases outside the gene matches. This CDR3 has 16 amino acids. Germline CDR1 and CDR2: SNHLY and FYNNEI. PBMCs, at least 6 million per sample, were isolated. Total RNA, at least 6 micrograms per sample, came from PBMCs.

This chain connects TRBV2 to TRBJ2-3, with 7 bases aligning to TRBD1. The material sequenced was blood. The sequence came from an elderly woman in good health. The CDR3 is CASSAIGGRQTDTQYF. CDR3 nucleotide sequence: TGTGCCAGCAGTGCGATAGGGGGCCGGCAGACAGATACGCAGTATTTT.